This entry lists 6 T cell receptor beta chains sequenced from one sample in a study of Graves' ophthalmopathy and Graves' hyperthyroidism. Using RNA transcripts, the TCR beta CDR3 regions were amplified. The first-round RT-PCR employed HTBI primers together with the Qiagen OneStep RT-PCR kit. A multiplex PCR was then performed as the second round. TCRdb reprocessed the multiplex PCR reads with MiXCR, giving one entry per CDR3 protein. In the table there are hundreds of thousands of distinct CDR3 sequences, 20% to 25% of which are singletons. The sequencing sample was made of peripheral blood. The receptor source for this set is a woman aged 18-29 years with stable Graves' hyperthyroidism. Some clones in this sample may be carry-over from other donors' samples.

The chain carries TRBV12-3 or TRBV12-4 and TRBJ2-2; TRBD2 matches 8 bases. CDR3 length: 17 residues. V dropped 6 bases and J dropped 0; count of bases not matched to a gene: 9. The CDR3 loop is CASSHRAGGPNTGELFF. CDR3 bases: TGTGCCAGCAGCCACCGGGCGGGGGGACCGAACACCGGGGAGCTGTTTTTT.

This clonotype appeared many times. The V and J genes are TRBV19 and TRBJ1-5; D might be TRBD1 (5 bases). Germline assignment: CDR1 LNHDA and CDR2 SQIVND (reference sequence). Trimming left V 6 bases short and J 3 bases short, with 15 bases between. The CDR3 runs to 15 residues. The CDR3 DNA sequence: TGTGCCAGTAGCCGGGACGGAAGGCCCAATCAGCCCCAGCATTTT. It yields the protein CASSRDGRPNQPQHF.

This clonotype occurred many times. The gene calls are TRBV20-1 and TRBJ1-6; possible D gene TRBD1, 6 bases. V lost 3 bases and J lost 2, with 20 bases in between. CDR1 DFQATT and CDR2 SNEGSKA come from the germline V gene (reference sequence). There are 18 residues in the CDR3. This CDR3 reads CSARGTGNGRAYNSPLHF. The CDR3, as DNA: TGCAGTGCTAGGGGCACAGGGAATGGTAGGGCCTATAATTCACCCCTCCACTTT.

V usage is TRBV6-1 and J usage is TRBJ1-6; D is unresolved. V lost 5 bases and J lost 0, with 14 bases in between. The CDR3 runs 17 residues. Germline loops: CDR1 MNHNS, CDR2 SASEGT. CDR3 DNA sequence: TGTGCCAGCAGTCGCGGAGTAGGCAGCTCCTATAATTCACCCCTCCACTTT. Translating it yields CASSRGVGSSYNSPLHF.

This clonotype was counted at least ten times. The V call is TRBV6-5, the J call TRBJ1-2; 8 nucleotides agree with TRBD1. V was clipped by 2 bases and J by 7 bases; unmatched bases: 6. The CDR3 consists of 14 residues. The germline gives CDR1 MNHEY, CDR2 SVGAGI. In nucleotides, the CDR3 is TGTGCCAGCAGTTACCGGACAGGGAGCGGTGGCTACACCTTC. Encoded protein: CASSYRTGSGGYTF.

Points on this clonotype: One base away lies a much larger clone, so this may be a sequencing read error. The J gene is TRBJ1-5, the V gene TRBV12-3 or TRBV12-4, with 9 bases matching TRBD1. The CDR3 spans 12 residues. CDR3: CAGGQGNQPHHF. The CDR3 coding sequence is TGTGCCGGGGGACAGGGCAATCAGCCCCATCATTTT.